Following are 8 T cell receptor beta chains from one sample sequenced in a study of cytomegalovirus exposure and HLA in healthy donors. PCR involved 60 Vbeta and 13 Jbeta primers. Repertoires were generated with immunoSEQ multiplex PCR, while TCRdb's copy carries only in-frame clones and drops some. The sample yields roughly 130,000 clones, 82% seen once. The sequenced sample consisted of PBMCs. These receptors all come from a male donor in good health and CMV-seropositive.

V is TRBV11-1 and J is TRBJ2-2, with D possibly TRBD2 on 6 matching bases. CDR3 length equals 16 residues. Trimming pared 2 bases from V and 5 bases from J, leaving 15 bases between. CDR1 and CDR2 from the germline V gene are SGHAT and FQDESV (reference sequence). The CDR3 DNA reads TGTGCCAGCAGCTTACTTGGGGGAGGATGGACCGGGGAGCTGTTTTTT. Translated: CASSLLGGGWTGELFF.

Only a few counts were recorded for this clone. The J gene is TRBJ2-7, the V gene TRBV20-1; maybe TRBD2 (6 bases). Germline CDR1 DFQATT, CDR2 SNEGSKA (reference sequence). The CDR3 is 10 amino acids. The V gene lost 8 bases and the J gene lost 3 bases, with 8 bases spanning the gap. Here the CDR3 reads CSWEVYEQYF. The CDR3 region has the DNA TGCAGTTGGGAGGTCTACGAGCAGTACTTC.

V usage is TRBV28 and J usage is TRBJ1-2, with TRBD1 matching over 7 bases. With 4 bases clipped from V and 8 bases from J, the junction kept 7 bases outside the gene matches. This CDR3 has 13 amino acids. Germline CDR1 and CDR2: MDHEN and SYDVKM. CDR3 region: CASSSSDRWGYTF. The CDR3 DNA reads as TGTGCCAGCAGTTCCTCGGACAGGTGGGGCTACACCTTC.

J is TRBJ2-3 and V is TRBV5-1; TRBD2 matches at 8 bases. Trimming at V came to 3 bases and at J to 4 bases, leaving 10 bases not matched to a gene. There are 16 residues in the CDR3. Germline loops: CDR1 SGHRS, CDR2 YFSETQ. The CDR3 DNA reads TGCGCCAGCAGCTCCCGGACTAGCCCGGGTTCAGATACGCAGTATTTT. Protein product: CASSSRTSPGSDTQYF.

The V and J genes are TRBV5-1 and TRBJ1-6; 7 positions agree with TRBD1. Per germline, CDR1 SGHRS and CDR2 YFSETQ. This CDR3 region has 15 residues. Germline trimming cut 4 bases from V and 10 bases from J; bases unmatched to any gene: 11. In nucleotides, the CDR3 is TGCGCCAGCAGCCCTTGGGGGGACAGACAGTCACCCCTCCACTTT. As protein: CASSPWGDRQSPLHF.

The chain is built from TRBV4-2 and TRBJ1-1; no clear D. V lost 1 base, J lost 3 bases, and 12 bases lay in between. CDR3 length: 15 amino acids. The germline V gene encodes CDR1 LGHNA and CDR2 YNFKEQ. Written as DNA, the CDR3 is TGTGCCAGCAGCCAAGGGGGAGCGGCAGACACTGAAGCTTTCTTT. This translates into CASSQGGAADTEAFF.

With regard to this clone: At one end the junction does not follow the germline gene, possibly because of a read error. The chain uses TRBV5-1 and TRBJ1-1, with 8 bases aligning to TRBD1. CDR1 is SGHRS, CDR2 YFSETQ, per germline. This CDR3 region has 13 residues. The CDR3 DNA reads as TGCGCCAGCAGCCCCGGGACAGGAAAAACCCCTGGCTTT. This gives the protein CASSPGTGKTPGF.

The CDR3 here is CALLDSYNEQFF. As DNA, the CDR3 is TGTGCCTTACTCGACAGTTACAATGAGCAGTTCTTC. The chain carries TRBV6-6 and TRBJ2-1; D may be TRBD1 (5 bases). This CDR3 contains 12 residues. Germline V gene data show CDR1 as MNHNY and CDR2 as SVGAGI (reference sequence). Trimming took 11 bases from V and 4 from J, leaving 12 bases between them.